This T cell receptor (beta chain) is drawn from a study of T cells after posttransplantation cyclophosphamide. Study observations and caveats: Recipient CMV seropositivity and CMV reactivation strongly tracked TRB clonality.

Busulfan-fludarabine conditioning, marrow transplant, and cyclophosphamide on days +3 and +4 were administered. Repertoires were generated with immunoSEQ multiplex PCR, while TCRdb's copy carries only in-frame clones and drops some. The sample presents about 7,200 clones, none singletons. This clone was seen many times. Its antigen is undetermined. This clonotype was sampled from a female patient in her fifties who received an allogeneic stem cell transplant from a related donor, was CMV-positive, and had no GVHD. Some T cells may originate from the graft donor. The starting material was PBMCs, obtained after allogeneic stem cell transplant with posttransplant cyclophosphamide.

The CDR3 nucleotides read TGCGCCAGCAGCCAAGTACGGAGGGGTTTGCCCTACGAGCAGTACTTC. Protein product: CASSQVRRGLPYEQYF. This chain uses TRBV4-3 with TRBJ2-7, with D possibly TRBD2 on 6 matching bases. The CDR3 is made up of 16 amino acids. Trimming removed 1 base from V and 2 bases from J, with 15 bases in between. Germline assignment: CDR1 LGHNA and CDR2 YSLEER.